What follows are 14 T cell receptor beta chains derived from one specimen sequenced in a study of blood T cell repertoires in COVID-19. TCRdb's copy holds only in-frame clones and misses some; the assay was immunoSEQ multiplex PCR. Here the sample spans some 380,000 clones, 70% to 85% being singletons. The specimen sequenced was peripheral blood. The receptors stem from a human donor with acute or convalescent COVID-19. The donor label of this sample is uncertain.

The V call is TRBV29-1, the J call TRBJ1-1, with 9 bases matching TRBD1. CDR1 is SQVTM, CDR2 ANQGSEA, per germline. The CDR3 is 13 amino acids. The ends lost 7 bases at V and 6 bases at J; junction bases unmatched: 9. This chain's CDR3 is CSGRDREGSEAFF. CDR3 nucleotides: TGCAGCGGCCGGGACAGGGAAGGGTCTGAAGCTTTCTTT.

The genes are TRBV7-2 and TRBJ1-5; a weak D match, TRBD1 (5 bases). Trimming stripped 6 bases from V and 5 bases from J, with 17 bases between. This CDR3 comprises 15 residues. Germline lookup yields CDR1 SGHTA and CDR2 FQGNSA. The CDR3 bases are TGTGCCAGCAGTTCTGGGGGGGTTCACCATCAGCCCCAGCATTTT. Translation gives CASSSGGVHHQPQHF.

A single count supports this clone. This rearrangement joins TRBV7-9 to TRBJ2-3, with 7 bases matching TRBD2. After removal of 0 bases from V and 2 bases from J, the junction contained 8 bases not matched to a gene. The CDR3 is made up of 17 amino acids. Per the germline V gene, CDR1 is SEHNR and CDR2 is FQNEAQ (reference sequence). This CDR3 is CASSLARSGRATDTQYF. CDR3 DNA: TGTGCCAGCAGCTTAGCGAGGAGTGGGAGGGCCACAGATACGCAGTATTTT.

This rearrangement joins TRBV3-1 (or the pseudogene TRBV3-2) to TRBJ1-2; D is perhaps TRBD1 (5 bases). Between the trimmed V and J ends, which lost 4 bases and 8 bases, there was a span of 23 bases. Germline CDR1 is LGHDT and CDR2 is YNNKEL (reference sequence). This CDR3 spans 16 amino acids. The CDR3 reads CASSPSPGAAAGGYTF. The CDR3 nucleotides are TGTGCCAGCAGCCCCTCCCCCGGGGCGGCTGCGGGGGGCTACACCTTC.

This chain joins TRBV6-5 and TRBJ1-1; 8 nucleotides align to TRBD1. The CDR3 contains 12 residues. Germline CDR1 and CDR2: MNHEY and SVGAGI. Trimming removed 8 bases from V and 1 base from J; junction bases left unmatched: 0. CDR3 DNA: TGTGCCAGCGGACAGGGGAACACTGAAGCTTTCTTT. Protein: CASGQGNTEAFF.

The chain employs TRBV2 and TRBJ1-2; TRBD1 agrees at 11 bases. This CDR3 has 15 residues. Per germline, CDR1 SNHLY and CDR2 FYNNEI. Unmatched junction bases numbered 8, after V lost 3 bases and J lost 8 bases. The CDR3 bases are TGTGCCAGCAGTGATGGGACAGGGGGTTTACTAGGCTACACCTTC. It codes for CASSDGTGGLLGYTF.

CDR3 coding DNA: TGTGCCAGCAGCTTTGGGGGAGGGATGAACATTCAGTACTTC. Its protein is CASSFGGGMNIQYF. The chain carries TRBV7-2 and TRBJ2-4, with TRBD2 identical over 7 bases. Germline loops: CDR1 SGHTA, CDR2 FQGNSA. V lost 3 bases, J lost 7 bases, and 6 bases stayed unmatched. There are 14 residues in the CDR3.

This chain uses TRBV30 with TRBJ2-1; tentative D call: TRBD2 (5 bases). CDR3 length: 12 residues. Germline lookup yields CDR1 GTSNPN and CDR2 SVGIG (reference sequence). V was shortened by 2 bases and J by 6 bases, with 8 bases between the two germline ends. The CDR3 coding sequence is TGTGCCTGGAGTAGGGAGTTCAATGAGCAGTTCTTC. Protein product: CAWSREFNEQFF.

For this clone: Other DNA sequences in this specimen translate into the identical CDR3. The genes are TRBV4-2 and TRBJ2-1; 7 nucleotides align to TRBD2. This CDR3 comprises 14 residues. Trimming at V came to 1 base and at J to 4 bases, leaving 1 base not matched to a gene. Germline V gene data show CDR1 as LGHNA and CDR2 as YNFKEQ. CDR3: CASSQGLAYNEQFF. The CDR3, as DNA: TGTGCCAGCAGCCAAGGACTAGCTTACAATGAGCAGTTCTTC.

The CDR3 loop reads CASSPTGQGAREQYF. CDR3 sequence (DNA): TGTGCCAGTAGCCCCACGGGACAGGGGGCTCGCGAGCAGTACTTC. V gene TRBV19 combines with J gene TRBJ2-7; 12 bases map to TRBD1. The V gene end was trimmed by 6 bases and the J gene end by 6 bases; junction bases not matched to a gene: 9. Germline assignment: CDR1 LNHDA and CDR2 SQIVND (reference sequence). The CDR3 consists of 15 residues.

The chain uses TRBV19 and TRBJ2-3; 8 positions match TRBD2. V gave up 7 bases and J gave up 3 bases; unmatched junction bases: 9. Germline CDR1 and CDR2: LNHDA and SQIVND (reference sequence). This CDR3 is 15 amino acids long. The CDR3 is CASTPVGTRTDTQYF. DNA of the CDR3: TGTGCCAGTACTCCCGTGGGGACTAGGACAGATACGCAGTATTTT.

This clone occurred a few times. The chain recombines TRBV29-1 with TRBJ2-7; 8 positions match TRBD2. V shed 5 bases and J 2 bases; nucleotides not matched to a gene: 11. In germline, CDR1 is SQVTM, CDR2 ANQGSEA. The CDR3 loop spans 15 amino acids. The DNA of the CDR3 is TGCAGCGTTAGTAGGTCCACTAGCGGTGCCTACGAGCAGTACTTC. It codes for CSVSRSTSGAYEQYF.

This clone occurred a few times. This chain connects TRBV25-1 to TRBJ1-2; TRBD1 is a possible D gene (6 bases). This CDR3 is built from 14 residues. CDR1 is MGHDK, CDR2 SYGVNS, per germline. The V end lost 10 bases, the J end lost 8 bases, and 23 bases lay between the germline ends. CDR3 DNA sequence: TGTGCCACCGCCACGCCGGGACATACGAGGGGCTACACCTTC. This sequence encodes CATATPGHTRGYTF.

This clone was seen only once. The chain has TRBV10-3 and TRBJ2-1, with TRBD2 matching 12 bases. CDR3 size: 17 residues. The V gene's germline CDR1 is ENHRY and CDR2 SYGVKD. V lost 2 bases, J lost 7 bases, and 9 bases stayed unmatched. In DNA form, the CDR3 reads TGTGCCATCAGTGAGGCAATGGGAACTAGCGGGAGGAATGAGCAGTTCTTC. This encodes CAISEAMGTSGRNEQFF.